One sample yielded the 18 T cell receptor beta chains listed below, sequenced in a study of blood T cell repertoires in COVID-19. Generated by immunoSEQ multiplex PCR, the TCRdb table keeps only in-frame clones and is missing some. The data hold over 200,000 clones, with about 90% observed a single time. The sequencing sample was made of peripheral blood. The receptors come from a man aged 40-49 years with active or convalescent COVID-19.

V is TRBV28 and J is TRBJ2-5; perhaps TRBD1 as D (6 bases). V lost 10 bases and J 4 bases, leaving 16 bases between the germline ends. CDR3 length equals 13 residues. Germline V gene data show CDR1 as MDHEN and CDR2 as SYDVKM. CDR3 nucleotide sequence: TGTGCCATTAAAAACAGGGTGCGAGAGACCCAGTACTTC. It yields the protein CAIKNRVRETQYF.

The CDR3 sequence is CASSHLGQGLTGELFF. The CDR3 DNA reads TGTGCCAGCAGCCACCTGGGACAGGGTCTGACCGGGGAGCTGTTTTTT. This chain connects TRBV5-6 to TRBJ2-2, with TRBD1 matching over 9 bases. The CDR3 sequence is 16 residues long. Germline V lookup: CDR1 SGHDT, CDR2 YYEEEE. The V and J ends lost 4 bases and 5 bases, in that order; junction bases with no gene match: 9. Full variable domain (missing parts from reference TRBV5-6 and TRBJ2-2): DAGVTQSPTHLIKTRGQQVTLRCSPKSGHDTVSWYQQALGQGPQFIFQYYEEEERQRGNFPDRFSGHQFPNYSSELNVNALLLGDSALYLCASSHLGQGLTGELFFGEGSRLTVL.

The chain links TRBV5-1 to TRBJ1-6; TRBD1 might be the D (5 bases). The V gene lost 5 bases and the J gene lost 2 bases, with 14 bases spanning the gap. The germline gives CDR1 SGHRS, CDR2 YFSETQ. CDR3 size: 16 residues. CDR3 bases: TGCGCCAGCAGTGCGCAGGGCTCGGCCTATAATTCACCCCTCCACTTT. It translates to CASSAQGSAYNSPLHF.

The chain carries TRBV5-5 and TRBJ2-1; D remains unclear. V lost 2 bases and J 0 bases, leaving 12 bases between the germline ends. Germline CDR1 reads SGHKS; CDR2 reads YYEKEE (reference sequence). The CDR3 is 16 amino acids. The CDR3 reads CASSLLLTVSYNEQFF. The DNA for the CDR3 is TGTGCCAGCAGCTTACTACTAACTGTCTCCTACAATGAGCAGTTCTTC.

Here the CDR3 reads CSVGTSGSYEQYF. CDR3 nucleotides: TGCAGCGTGGGGACTAGCGGGAGTTACGAGCAGTACTTC. The chain recombines TRBV29-1 with TRBJ2-7; TRBD2 matches at 14 bases. The V gene end was trimmed by 6 bases and the J gene end by 4 bases; junction bases not matched to a gene: 2. The germline CDR1 and CDR2 sequences are SQVTM and ANQGSEA. The CDR3 has 13 residues.

The rearrangement joins TRBV11-2 to TRBJ2-1; the match to TRBD1 covers 9 bases. The germline V gene encodes CDR1 SGHAT and CDR2 FQNNGV. The CDR3 totals 17 residues. The V segment lost 0 bases and the J segment 4 bases; nucleotides outside the gene matches: 7. The CDR3: CASSLDPWTGEYNEQFF. The CDR3 DNA follows: TGTGCCAGCAGCTTAGACCCTTGGACAGGGGAGTACAATGAGCAGTTCTTC.

The CDR3 DNA is TGTGCCAGCAGCTCGACAGGGGGCAGTTACACTGAAGCTTTCTTT. Residues: CASSSTGGSYTEAFF. V gene TRBV9 combines with J gene TRBJ1-1; 10 bases map to TRBD1. The germline V gene encodes CDR1 SGDLS and CDR2 YYNGEE. V was pared by 4 bases and J by 3 bases, with 6 bases of the junction left unmatched. CDR3 size: 15 residues.

The V gene is TRBV11-1, the J gene TRBJ1-3, with TRBD1 as a possible D gene (6 bases). Germline values: CDR1 SGHAT, CDR2 FQDESV (reference sequence). There are 14 residues in the CDR3. Trimming cost V 5 bases and J 8 bases, with 16 bases left between them. The CDR3 bases are TGTGCCAGCAGCCACAGGGATGAGGGAGACACCATATATTTT. Amino acid sequence: CASSHRDEGDTIYF.

The chain uses TRBV7-9 and TRBJ1-2, with no clear D. Germline CDR1 reads SEHNR; CDR2 reads FQNEAQ (reference sequence). Deletions cut 4 bases from V and 1 base from J, with 10 bases between. This CDR3 has 14 amino acids. The CDR3 protein is CASSSQSYNYGYTF. The CDR3 DNA reads TGTGCCAGCAGCTCTCAAAGCTATAACTATGGCTACACCTTC.

The chain combines TRBV19 with TRBJ1-4; 9 bases align to TRBD1. The germline V gene encodes CDR1 LNHDA and CDR2 SQIVND (reference sequence). The CDR3 totals 16 residues. V dropped 5 bases and J dropped 7; count of bases not matched to a gene: 11. The chain's CDR3 is CASSFSGTGRGEKLFF. The DNA of the CDR3 is TGTGCCAGTAGTTTCTCCGGGACAGGGCGCGGTGAAAAACTGTTTTTT.

The chain combines TRBV19 with TRBJ2-2; D not certain. Trimming took 7 bases from V and 0 from J, leaving 12 bases between them. Germline V gives CDR1 LNHDA, CDR2 SQIVND (reference sequence). CDR3 length: 15 residues. Here the CDR3 reads CASTPEPTNTGELFF. DNA for the CDR3: TGTGCCAGTACCCCCGAGCCTACGAACACCGGGGAGCTGTTTTTT. Full variable domain (outside the CDR3, taken from reference TRBV19 and TRBJ2-2): DGGITQSPKYLFRKEGQNVTLSCEQNLNHDAMYWYRQDPGQGLRLIYYSQIVNDFQKGDIAEGYSVSREKKESFPLTVTSAQKNPTAFYLCASTPEPTNTGELFFGEGSRLTVL.

This clone came up once. This chain connects TRBV4-2 to TRBJ1-5, with 11 bases lining up with TRBD1. The V and J ends lost 4 bases and 5 bases, in that order; junction bases with no gene match: 7. CDR3 length: 16 residues. CDR1 and CDR2 (germline): LGHNA, YNFKEQ. CDR3 in DNA: TGTGCCAGCAGCCCCCAATGGACAGGGGGCCATCAGCCCCAGCATTTT. It translates to CASSPQWTGGHQPQHF.

The rearrangement links TRBV11-2 to TRBJ1-5; D perhaps matches TRBD1 (6 bases). Deletions cut 2 bases from V and 0 bases from J, with 11 bases between. There are 16 residues in the CDR3. CDR1 is SGHAT, CDR2 FQNNGV, per germline. CDR3 nucleotides: TGTGCCAGCAGCTTAAATGGGGGCCATAGCAATCAGCCCCAGCATTTT. Translating it yields CASSLNGGHSNQPQHF.

The genes are TRBV27 and TRBJ2-7; D perhaps matches TRBD1 (6 bases). CDR3 length: 12 residues. Trimming cost V 6 bases and J 2 bases, with 8 bases left between them. Germline lookup yields CDR1 MNHEY and CDR2 SMNVEV (reference sequence). DNA for the CDR3: TGTGCCAGCAGCCCAGGGGCCTACGAGCAGTACTTC. It specifies CASSPGAYEQYF.

This chain connects TRBV25-1 to TRBJ1-1; D gene ambiguous. Per the germline V gene, CDR1 is MGHDK and CDR2 is SYGVNS. The CDR3 runs to 11 residues. V was trimmed by 3 bases and J by 4 bases, leaving 3 bases between them. The CDR3 nucleotides read TGTGCCAGCAGTGAGGCCACTGAAGCTTTCTTT. This encodes CASSEATEAFF. The entire variable domain, with the rest obtained from reference TRBV25-1 and TRBJ1-1, is as follows: EADIYQTPRYLVIGTGKKITLECSQTMGHDKMYWYQQDPGMELHLIHYSYGVNSTEKGDLSSESTVSRIRTEHFPLTLESARPSHTSQYLCASSEATEAFFGQGTRLTVV.

The rearrangement uses TRBV2 and TRBJ2-1, with 8 bases lining up with TRBD2. The CDR3 covers 15 residues. V lost 7 bases, J lost 9 bases, and 14 bases stayed unmatched. Germline CDR1 is SNHLY and CDR2 is FYNNEI. The DNA of the CDR3 is TGTGCCAGCACACGAGACGGGAGGGCCCGGGGTGAGCAGTTCTTC. Protein sequence: CASTRDGRARGEQFF.

This chain joins TRBV12-5 and TRBJ1-5; D is unresolved. With 6 bases removed from V and 0 bases from J, the gap between germline ends came to 6 bases. The CDR3 has 13 residues. Germline V gene lookup returns CDR1 LGHNT and CDR2 FRNRAP. This CDR3 reads CASGRDSNQPQHF. DNA for the CDR3: TGTGCTAGTGGCCGCGATAGCAATCAGCCCCAGCATTTT.

The CDR3 sequence: CASSLQGPSSYEQYF. CDR3 coding DNA: TGTGCCAGCAGTTTACAGGGGCCGAGCTCCTACGAGCAGTACTTC. The chain couples TRBV28 to TRBJ2-7, with D perhaps matching TRBD1 (6 bases). The CDR3 is 15 residues long. Germline CDR1 MDHEN, CDR2 SYDVKM. V lost 2 bases to trimming and J lost 0 bases, with 11 bases between them.